The sample holds one count of the clone carrying this T cell receptor beta chain. The V gene's germline CDR1 is SGHDT and CDR2 YYEEEE. This CDR3 has 15 amino acids. Trimming removed 2 bases from V and 6 bases from J; junction bases left unmatched: 4. The source of the sample is a study of blood T cell repertoires in COVID-19. About the research overall: The United States, Italy and Spain were the sources of the acute and convalescent COVID-19 samples. The cDNA or gDNA used as material had been derived from T cells, B-cell-depleted T cells, or PBMCs.

Source study methods: Estimation of nucleated cell counts relied on the amplification of reference gene primers. Profiled with immunoSEQ multiplex PCR; TCRdb holds only in-frame clones, not every one. That table gives V, J and clone size, and the DNA gave D and trimming. The profile shows around 180,000 clones, under 90% of them singletons. This clonotype was obtained from a middle-aged man who had recovered from COVID-19. The chain links TRBV5-6 to TRBJ1-5; TRBD1 agrees at 11 bases. The sequenced sample consisted of PBMCs or T cells enriched from blood (not recorded which). CDR3 bases: TGTGCCAGCAGCTTTGGACAGGGGGCTGGTCAGCCCCAGCATTTT. It encodes CASSFGQGAGQPQHF.